The 20 T cell receptor beta chains below were found in one sample sequenced in a study of OX40 agonist ivuxolimab in advanced cancers. The data were produced by immunoSEQ multiplex PCR, yet TCRdb's version contains in-frame clones alone and is incomplete. Of tens of thousands of clones listed, 81% are singletons. This specimen consisted of CD4+ or CD8+ T cells sorted from blood, obtained in a trial of the OX40 agonist ivuxolimab. The receptors were sampled from an adult with an advanced solid tumor such as melanoma, head and neck, liver or kidney cancer.

The J gene is TRBJ2-3, the V gene TRBV4-2; TRBD2 aligns across 10 bases. The trim removed 1 base at V and 7 bases at J, leaving 14 bases unmatched. The CDR3 length is 18 residues. Germline-derived CDR1 and CDR2 are LGHNA and YNFKEQ. DNA for the CDR3: TGTGCCAGCAGCCAAGCAAACGCCCCGGGACTAGCGATCTATACGCAGTATTTT. It specifies CASSQANAPGLAIYTQYF.

The CDR3 nucleotides read TGCGCCAGCAGCCAGGAGGGGGGAGCCAAAAACATTCAGTACTTC. Amino acids: CASSQEGGAKNIQYF. The gene calls are TRBV4-3 and TRBJ2-4, with D perhaps matching TRBD1 or TRBD2 (6 bases each). Trimming stripped 3 bases from V and 0 bases from J, with 9 bases between. The CDR3 is 15 residues long. Per germline, CDR1 LGHNA and CDR2 YSLEER.

This chain uses TRBV7-9 with TRBJ1-1; D not resolved. Germline CDR1 and CDR2: SEHNR and FQNEAQ (reference sequence). CDR3 size: 12 residues. Trimming took 7 bases from V and 3 from J, leaving 9 bases between them. CDR3 DNA: TGTGCCAGCAACCGGGGAGACACTGAAGCTTTCTTT. It specifies CASNRGDTEAFF.

The chain uses TRBV7-2 and TRBJ2-7; 10 bases agree with TRBD1. The J segment lost 2 bases and the V segment lost 3 bases, leaving 1 base of the junction unmatched. The CDR3 has 14 residues. Germline V gene data show CDR1 as SGHTA and CDR2 as FQGNSA. CDR3 nucleotides: TGTGCCAGCAGCTTTGGGACAGGGGCCTACGAGCAGTACTTC. Translation: CASSFGTGAYEQYF.

The chain carries TRBV5-1 and TRBJ2-5; 7 bases line up with TRBD1. The CDR3 is 15 residues long. The V gene's germline CDR1 is SGHRS and CDR2 YFSETQ. V lost 4 bases to trimming and J lost 5 bases; unmatched junction nucleotides: 11. The CDR3 coding sequence is TGCGCCAGCAGCCCCGGGACAGCGATGGTGGAGACCCAGTACTTC. Translating it yields CASSPGTAMVETQYF.

V gene TRBV5-1 combines with J gene TRBJ2-1; 14 bases are shared with TRBD2. V dropped 4 bases and J dropped 8; count of bases not matched to a gene: 5. CDR3 size: 15 residues. The germline gives CDR1 SGHRS, CDR2 YFSETQ. This chain's CDR3 is CASSMGLAGVDEQFF. CDR3 DNA: TGCGCCAGCAGCATGGGACTAGCGGGGGTCGATGAGCAGTTCTTC. Drawing the rest from reference TRBV5-1 and TRBJ2-1, the complete variable domain is KAGVTQTPRYLIKTRGQQVTLSCSPISGHRSVSWYQQTPGQGLQFLFEYFSETQRNKGNFPGRFSGRQFSNSRSEMNVSTLELGDSALYLCASSMGLAGVDEQFFGPGTRLTVL.

About this clone: An end of the junction does not agree with germline; a read error may underlie this. V is TRBV2 and J is TRBJ2-7, with 9 bases aligning to TRBD1. The CDR3 has 15 amino acids. Germline V lookup: CDR1 SNHLY, CDR2 FYNNEI. Written as DNA, the CDR3 is TGTGCCAGCAGTGATACGGGGACAGGGTATTACGAGCAGCACTTC. Protein sequence: CASSDTGTGYYEQHF.

This clone is a singleton in its sample. This chain uses TRBV7-9 with TRBJ2-1; 13 bases fit TRBD2. The J segment lost 7 bases and the V segment lost 4 bases, leaving 4 bases of the junction unmatched. There are 15 residues in the CDR3. Germline values: CDR1 SEHNR, CDR2 FQNEAQ (reference sequence). In DNA, the CDR3 is TGTGCCAGCAGCTCCCGACTAGCGGGAGGAAATGAGCAGTTCTTC. Protein: CASSSRLAGGNEQFF.

The gene calls are TRBV9 and TRBJ2-2; D call uncertain. V was pared by 0 bases and J by 7 bases, with 16 bases between. This CDR3 has 16 amino acids. In germline, CDR1 is SGDLS, CDR2 YYNGEE. Here the CDR3 reads CASSVDPQLSVGELFF. The CDR3, as DNA: TGTGCCAGCAGCGTAGACCCCCAGTTATCGGTCGGGGAGCTGTTTTTT.

This chain joins TRBV27 and TRBJ2-7; possibly TRBD2 for D (6 bases). Germline V gene lookup returns CDR1 MNHEY and CDR2 SMNVEV (reference sequence). The CDR3 length is 13 residues. V lost 4 bases, J lost 3 bases, and 10 bases lay in between. CDR3 bases: TGTGCCAGCAGTTCCGGACTAATCTACGAGCAGTACTTC. Translated, it gives CASSSGLIYEQYF.

The chain links TRBV10-3 to TRBJ2-7; TRBD1 aligns across 7 bases. V lost 5 bases and J lost 2; bases outside the gene matches: 12. Germline assignment: CDR1 ENHRY and CDR2 SYGVKD. The CDR3 is 16 amino acids. The CDR3 nucleotides are TGTGCCATCAGTTGGGACAGCGAAAAAGCGACCTACGAGCAGTACTTC. This gives the protein CAISWDSEKATYEQYF.

The chain links TRBV10-3 to TRBJ2-2; maybe TRBD1 (6 bases). Germline CDR1 ENHRY, CDR2 SYGVKD. V gave up 11 bases and J gave up 0 bases, with 16 bases separating them. CDR3 length: 15 amino acids. Written as DNA, the CDR3 is TGTGCCTCCCAGGGGCCTGATACGAACACCGGGGAGCTGTTTTTT. It translates to CASQGPDTNTGELFF.

The rearrangement joins TRBV2 to TRBJ2-3, with D maybe TRBD1 (5 bases). CDR1 and CDR2 (germline): SNHLY, FYNNEI. Trimming cost V 7 bases and J 0 bases, with 14 bases left between them. The CDR3 is made up of 15 amino acids. The CDR3 spells CASILDRTSTDTQYF. The CDR3 DNA is TGTGCCAGCATCCTCGACAGAACTAGCACAGATACGCAGTATTTT.

This chain uses TRBV7-3 with TRBJ2-3; D ambiguous. In germline, CDR1 is SGHTA, CDR2 FQGTGA. This CDR3 has 11 amino acids. Trimming left V 3 bases short and J 5 bases short, with 3 bases between. The CDR3, as DNA: TGTGCCAGCAGCTTTGGAGATACGCAGTATTTT. Its protein product is CASSFGDTQYF.

The chain joins TRBV5-1 to TRBJ2-7; 7 bases agree with TRBD1. V dropped 0 bases and J dropped 5; count of bases not matched to a gene: 8. This CDR3 spans 15 amino acids. The germline V gene encodes CDR1 SGHRS and CDR2 YFSETQ. CDR3 amino acids: CASSLASGQRNEQYF. CDR3 DNA sequence: TGCGCCAGCAGCTTGGCTTCGGGACAGAGAAACGAGCAGTACTTC.

The CDR3 bases are TGTGCCAGTAGTATAGTAGGGAGAAGCGAGCAGTACTTC. Translated: CASSIVGRSEQYF. The V call is TRBV19, the J call TRBJ2-7; weak D call: TRBD2 (5 bases). The CDR3 has 13 residues. Trimming stripped 1 base from V and 6 bases from J, with 10 bases between. CDR1 LNHDA and CDR2 SQIVND come from the germline V gene (reference sequence).

Written as DNA, the CDR3 is TGTGCCAGCAGTGACTGGAGGGCAGGCCCTAGGAGCTACAATGAGCAGTTCTTC. Encoded protein: CASSDWRAGPRSYNEQFF. V and J are TRBV2 and TRBJ2-1; D perhaps matches TRBD2 (6 bases). CDR1 SNHLY and CDR2 FYNNEI come from the germline V gene. Trimming shortened V by 3 bases and J by 3 bases, and 21 bases separated the two germline ends. This CDR3 has 18 residues.

V gene TRBV18 combines with J gene TRBJ2-5; D gene uncertain. V lost 5 bases and J lost 4, with 8 bases in between. From germline, CDR1 is KGHSH and CDR2 LQKENI. The CDR3 has 12 amino acids. Here the CDR3 DNA reads TGTGCCAGCTCAGCGTCAGGAGAGACCCAGTACTTC. This gives the protein CASSASGETQYF.

This clone was seen a handful of times. V gene TRBV10-3 combines with J gene TRBJ2-2, with D perhaps TRBD2 (6 bases). Germline CDR1 reads ENHRY; CDR2 reads SYGVKD. V shed 0 bases and J shed 2 bases, with 16 bases lying between them. CDR3 length: 18 amino acids. CDR3 DNA: TGTGCCATCAGTGAGTCGGGCGTGCAGCGGGCTAACACCGGGGAGCTGTTTTTT. This encodes CAISESGVQRANTGELFF.

The V and J genes are TRBV19 and TRBJ2-7; 9 bases are shared with TRBD1. V gave up 5 bases and J gave up 1 base; unmatched junction bases: 6. Germline assignment: CDR1 LNHDA and CDR2 SQIVND (reference sequence). This CDR3 is built from 15 residues. CDR3 region: CASSPLGTGSYEQYF. The CDR3 DNA is TGTGCCAGTAGTCCCCTCGGGACAGGGTCCTACGAGCAGTACTTC.